These T cell receptor beta chains were read from a single sample in a study of T cells in Graves' hyperthyroidism and ophthalmopathy. TCRdb recomputed calls from the multiplex PCR reads with MiXCR, one row per CDR3 protein. The sample lists fewer than 650,000 distinct CDR3 sequences; about 14% were seen once. Sequencing was done on a sample of blood. The receptors were sampled from a woman between 40 and 55 years old with Graves' ophthalmopathy. Both conserved end residues are part of each CDR3. Fields, in order: CDR3 DNA, CDR3 protein, D gene, clone size, J gene, V gene. The D gene is left open where the match is weak. Rows give clone size only sometimes, using once, few, many, or a class for an expanded clone.

DNA: TGTGCCAGCAGCTTTCAGCCGAACACCGGGGAGCTGTTTTTT
CDR3: CASSFQPNTGELFF
D: NA
size: many
J: TRBJ2-2
V: TRBV7-2

DNA: TGTGCCAGCAGCTTAGGGCCCGGATTCTCCTACGAGCAGTACTTC
CDR3: CASSLGPGFSYEQYF
D: NA
size: many
J: TRBJ2-7
V: TRBV7-2

DNA: TGTGCCAGCAGTTCGCCGGGCCTAAGAAGGAACACTGAAGCTTTCTTT
CDR3: CASSSPGLRRNTEAFF
D: NA
size: many
J: TRBJ1-1
V: TRBV6-2/TRBV6-3

DNA: TGTGCCAGCAGCTTGGGGCCCGGTGGGGCTCAGCCCCAGCATTTT
CDR3: CASSLGPGGAQPQHF
D: NA
size: NA
J: TRBJ1-5
V: TRBV7-2

DNA: TGTGCCAGCAGTGACCGACATCAGCCCCAGCATTTT
CDR3: CASSDRHQPQHF
D: NA
size: many
J: TRBJ1-5
V: TRBV2

DNA: TGTGCCAGCAGTTACATGAGACAGAACTACGAGCAGTACTTC
CDR3: CASSYMRQNYEQYF
D: NA
size: many
J: TRBJ2-7
V: TRBV6-2/TRBV6-3

DNA: TGTGCCAGCAGCTGGGGACGGGCGAGCACTGAAGCTTTCTTT
CDR3: CASSWGRASTEAFF
D: NA
size: many
J: TRBJ1-1
V: TRBV7-2

DNA: TGCGCCAGCAGCCAAGTCGCAGGAGGCCCCTCTGGGGCCAACGTCCTGACTTTC
CDR3: CASSQVAGGPSGANVLTF
D: NA
size: NA
J: TRBJ2-6
V: TRBV4-3

DNA: TGCGCCAGCAGCATGGGACAGTCTGAAGCTTTCTTT
CDR3: CASSMGQSEAFF
D: TRBD1
size: NA
J: TRBJ1-1
V: TRBV5-1

DNA: TGTGCCAGCAGTTTTGGCAGGGCCCATGGCTACACCTTC
CDR3: CASSFGRAHGYTF
D: NA
size: once
J: TRBJ1-2
V: TRBV12-3/TRBV12-4

DNA: TGTGCCACCAGCAGAGATCTTATTGGGACAGGAATTGGCTACACCTTC
CDR3: CATSRDLIGTGIGYTF
D: TRBD1
size: many
J: TRBJ1-2
V: TRBV15

DNA: TGTGCCAGCAGTTCCTTAGTCCCGGGACAGGGAAGGTACACTGAAGCTTTCTTT
CDR3: CASSSLVPGQGRYTEAFF
D: TRBD1
size: many
J: TRBJ1-1
V: TRBV28

DNA: TGTGCCAGCAAGGTGGGAGAGCGGGGAGATACGCAGTATTTT
CDR3: CASKVGERGDTQYF
D: TRBD2
size: few
J: TRBJ2-3
V: TRBV2

DNA: TGTGCCACCAGTGATTTGAAGGGGACAGCCTACTACGAGCAGTACTTC
CDR3: CATSDLKGTAYYEQYF
D: TRBD1
size: NA
J: TRBJ2-7
V: TRBV24-1

DNA: TGTGCCACCAGCAGAGAGCCGGGAGGCTCCTACGAGCAGTACTTC
CDR3: CATSREPGGSYEQYF
D: TRBD2
size: many
J: TRBJ2-7
V: TRBV15

DNA: TGTGCCAGCAGCTTAGCTCCAGCAGAAGAGACCCAGTACTTC
CDR3: CASSLAPAEETQYF
D: NA
size: few
J: TRBJ2-5
V: TRBV7-6

DNA: TGTGCCACCAGTGATGGGGGGGGCGCGGACGAGCAGTACTTC
CDR3: CATSDGGGADEQYF
D: NA
size: NA
J: TRBJ2-7
V: TRBV24-1

DNA: TGTGCCAGCAGCCAACAGGGGCCGAACACTGAAGCTTTCTTT
CDR3: CASSQQGPNTEAFF
D: NA
size: many
J: TRBJ1-1
V: TRBV3-1

DNA: TGTGCCACCAGCATGGAAAGGGGGTTGGAGACCCAGTACTTC
CDR3: CATSMERGLETQYF
D: NA
size: many
J: TRBJ2-5
V: TRBV15

DNA: TGTGCCAGCAGACCGGGGAGGGGGTTAGGATACGAGCAGTACTTC
CDR3: CASRPGRGLGYEQYF
D: NA
size: many
J: TRBJ2-7
V: TRBV28

DNA: TGTGCCTGGACCTTGACCGACAGGGGTGCGTACGAGCAGTACTTC
CDR3: CAWTLTDRGAYEQYF
D: TRBD1
size: many
J: TRBJ2-7
V: TRBV30

DNA: TGCAGTGCTAGAATTGGGATTTACGAGCAGTACTTC
CDR3: CSARIGIYEQYF
D: NA
size: many
J: TRBJ2-7
V: TRBV20-1

DNA: TGTGCTTCCCACCCCGCTATCTCGAGCAATCAGCCCCAGCATTTT
CDR3: CASHPAISSNQPQHF
D: NA
size: many
J: TRBJ1-5
V: TRBV6-1

DNA: TGTGCCAGCAGTTCCCCAGGTAGCAATCAGCCCCAGCATTTT
CDR3: CASSSPGSNQPQHF
D: NA
size: many
J: TRBJ1-5
V: TRBV28

DNA: TGTGCCAGCACCGACGGACATAACTATGGCTACACCTTC
CDR3: CASTDGHNYGYTF
D: NA
size: NA
J: TRBJ1-2
V: TRBV6-2/TRBV6-3

DNA: TGCGCCAGTGGGACGGGTCCGAACACTGAAGCTTTCTTT
CDR3: CASGTGPNTEAFF
D: NA
size: many
J: TRBJ1-1
V: TRBV5-1

DNA: TGTGCCAGCAGTGATCCCGAGACTGAAGAGACCCAGTACTTC
CDR3: CASSDPETEETQYF
D: NA
size: NA
J: TRBJ2-5
V: TRBV25-1

DNA: TGTGCCATCAGGGAGACTCTGCCGGGACTTCCAATATTC
CDR3: CAIRETLPGLPIF
D: NA
size: many
J: TRBJ2-7
V: TRBV10-3

DNA: TGCAGCGTTGAACTAGCGACCGGGGAGCTGTTTTTT
CDR3: CSVELATGELFF
D: NA
size: many
J: TRBJ2-2
V: TRBV29-1

DNA: TGTGCCAGCAGCAAAGACTCCTTCGAGCAGTACTTC
CDR3: CASSKDSFEQYF
D: NA
size: many
J: TRBJ2-7
V: TRBV6-5

DNA: TGTGCCTGGAGTTCATACGAGCAGTACTTC
CDR3: CAWSSYEQYF
D: NA
size: many
J: TRBJ2-7
V: TRBV30

DNA: TGTGCCAGCAGTTTGGGGGACCCGTTCCGGATGAACACTGAAGCTTTCTTT
CDR3: CASSLGDPFRMNTEAFF
D: NA
size: many
J: TRBJ1-1
V: TRBV27

DNA: TGTGCCAGTCAGATGATACGGGGTAGTCACGGGGAGCTGTTTTTT
CDR3: CASQMIRGSHGELFF
D: NA
size: many
J: TRBJ2-2
V: TRBV19